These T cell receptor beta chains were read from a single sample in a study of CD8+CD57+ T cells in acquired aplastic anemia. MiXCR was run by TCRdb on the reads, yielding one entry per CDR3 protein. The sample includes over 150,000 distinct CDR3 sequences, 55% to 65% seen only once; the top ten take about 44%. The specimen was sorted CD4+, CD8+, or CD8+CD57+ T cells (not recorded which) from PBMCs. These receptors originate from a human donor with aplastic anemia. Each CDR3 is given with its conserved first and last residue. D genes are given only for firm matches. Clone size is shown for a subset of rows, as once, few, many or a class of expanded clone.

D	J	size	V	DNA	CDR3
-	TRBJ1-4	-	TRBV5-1	TGCGCCAGCAGCCTGGACAGAGTTCCTAATGAAAAACTGTTTTTT	CASSLDRVPNEKLFF
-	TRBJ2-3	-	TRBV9	TGTGCCAGCAGCCAAGATGGTACAGATACGCAGTATTTT	CASSQDGTDTQYF
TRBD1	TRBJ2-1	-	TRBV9	TGTGCCAGCAGCGCCCAGACAGGGGGGAATGAGCAGTTCTTC	CASSAQTGGNEQFF
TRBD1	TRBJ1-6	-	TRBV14	TGTGCCAGCAGCCAAGATTTGTGGGGACAGAGGAGTTCACCCCTCCACTTT	CASSQDLWGQRSSPLHF
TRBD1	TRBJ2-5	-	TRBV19	TGTGCCAGTTCAACAGGGGGTGGCCAAGAGACCCAGTACTTC	CASSTGGGQETQYF
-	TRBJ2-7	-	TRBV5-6	TGTGCCAGCAGCTTAGAAGGGCGCGACGAGCAGTACTTC	CASSLEGRDEQYF
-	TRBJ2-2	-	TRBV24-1	TGTGCCACCAGTGATAAGGTCGACCGGAACACCGGGGAGCTGTTTTTT	CATSDKVDRNTGELFF
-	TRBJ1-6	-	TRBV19	TGTGCCAGTAGTATAGGACGGAACCGTTCACCCCTCCACTTT	CASSIGRNRSPLHF
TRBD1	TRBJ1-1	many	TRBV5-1	TGCGCCAGCAACCTCGGACAGGGGTCCACTGAAGCTTTCTTT	CASNLGQGSTEAFF
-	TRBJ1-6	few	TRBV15	TGTGCCACCAGCGATCTCGGCGTGGACGGGGACTATAATTCACCCCTCCACTTT	CATSDLGVDGDYNSPLHF
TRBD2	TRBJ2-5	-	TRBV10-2	TGCGCCAGCAGTGAGAACAGCGGGAACTACCAAGAGACCCAGTACTTC	CASSENSGNYQETQYF
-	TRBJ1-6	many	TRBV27	TGTGCCAGCAGAGTACATAGTAATTCACCCCTCCACTTT	CASRVHSNSPLHF
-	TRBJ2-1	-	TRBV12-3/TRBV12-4	TGTGCCAGCAGTTTACAGGGCCTGAGCTCCTACAATGAGCAGTTCTTC	CASSLQGLSSYNEQFF
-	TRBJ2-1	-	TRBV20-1	TGCAGTGCCGCACATGGGGACAATGAGCAGTTCTTC	CSAAHGDNEQFF
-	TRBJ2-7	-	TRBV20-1	TGCAGTGCTGTACAGGGTCTGGGCGAGCAGTACTTC	CSAVQGLGEQYF
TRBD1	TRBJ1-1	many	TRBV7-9	TGTGCCAGCAGCCCCCCAGGGGGGGGCACTGAAGCTTTCTTT	CASSPPGGGTEAFF
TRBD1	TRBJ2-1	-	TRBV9	TGTGCCAGCAGCCCGGGGACAGGACACGGTGAGCAGTTCTTC	CASSPGTGHGEQFF
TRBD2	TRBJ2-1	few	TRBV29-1	TGCAGCGTTCCCGGGACTAGTCGCTACAATGAGCAGTTCTTC	CSVPGTSRYNEQFF
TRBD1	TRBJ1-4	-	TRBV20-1	TGCAGTGCTCGGGGGACAGGATTTAATGAAAAACTGTTTTTT	CSARGTGFNEKLFF
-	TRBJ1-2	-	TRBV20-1	TGCAGTGCTAGAGGTGGGGGCTGGGGCTACACCTTC	CSARGGGWGYTF
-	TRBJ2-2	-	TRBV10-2	TGCGCCAGCAGTGCACGAAAATTGCCCCGGGGGCTGAACACCGGGGAGCTGTTTTTT	CASSARKLPRGLNTGELFF
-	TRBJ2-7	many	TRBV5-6	TGTGCCAGCAGCCATACCGGGGGCCTAGTGGAGCAGTACTTC	CASSHTGGLVEQYF
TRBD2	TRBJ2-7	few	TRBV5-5	TGTGCCAGCAGCTTGGGACTAGCTGCCTCCTACGAGCAGTACTTC	CASSLGLAASYEQYF
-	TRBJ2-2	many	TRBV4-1	TGCGCCAGCAGCCACAAAACCGGGACCACCAACACCGGGGAGCTGTTTTTT	CASSHKTGTTNTGELFF
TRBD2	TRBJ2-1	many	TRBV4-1	TGCGCCAGCAGCCAAGAGAGGGGCGGGGGGGCGGATGAGCAGTTCTTC	CASSQERGGGADEQFF
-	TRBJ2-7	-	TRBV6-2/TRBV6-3	TGTGCCAGCGGTCTTCCACAGGGTACGCACTCCTACGAGCAGTACTTC	CASGLPQGTHSYEQYF
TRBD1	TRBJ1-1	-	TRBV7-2	TGTGCCAGCAGCATCAGGACAGGGGGCAATCGGGAAGCTTTCTTT	CASSIRTGGNREAFF
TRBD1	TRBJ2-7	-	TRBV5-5	TGTGCCAGCAGCTTGGAGGTTGGGACAGATTACGAGCAGTACTTC	CASSLEVGTDYEQYF
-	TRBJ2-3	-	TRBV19	TGTGCCAGTAGTATGACAATAAGCACAGATACGCAGTATTTT	CASSMTISTDTQYF
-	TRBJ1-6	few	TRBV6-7	TGTGCCAGCACCTACTTCCTCCCTTTC	CASTYFLPF
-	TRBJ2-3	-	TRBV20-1	TGCAGTGCTAGAGATCCCCCAGATACGCAGTATTTT	CSARDPPDTQYF
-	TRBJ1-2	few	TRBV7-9	TGTGCCAGCCTTGCTGATGGGGCCTATGGCTACACCTTC	CASLADGAYGYTF
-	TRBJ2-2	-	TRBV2	TGTGCCAGCAGAAGAGTATCCACCGGGGAGCTGTTTTTT	CASRRVSTGELFF
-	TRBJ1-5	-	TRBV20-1	TGCAGTGCTAGAGAAGGCAGCAGTCAGCCTCAGCATTTT	CSAREGSSQPQHF
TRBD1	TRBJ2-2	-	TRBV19	TGTGCCAGTAGTACCCCGGGACAGTACACCGGGGAGCTGTTTTTT	CASSTPGQYTGELFF
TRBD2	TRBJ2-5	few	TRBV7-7	TGTGCCAGCAGCTCAGAACGGGAGGAATGGGAGACCCAGTACTTC	CASSSEREEWETQYF
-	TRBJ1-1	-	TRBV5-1	TGCGCCAGCAGCTTGGCCGGGGGGCCCTACAATGAAGCTTTCTTT	CASSLAGGPYNEAFF